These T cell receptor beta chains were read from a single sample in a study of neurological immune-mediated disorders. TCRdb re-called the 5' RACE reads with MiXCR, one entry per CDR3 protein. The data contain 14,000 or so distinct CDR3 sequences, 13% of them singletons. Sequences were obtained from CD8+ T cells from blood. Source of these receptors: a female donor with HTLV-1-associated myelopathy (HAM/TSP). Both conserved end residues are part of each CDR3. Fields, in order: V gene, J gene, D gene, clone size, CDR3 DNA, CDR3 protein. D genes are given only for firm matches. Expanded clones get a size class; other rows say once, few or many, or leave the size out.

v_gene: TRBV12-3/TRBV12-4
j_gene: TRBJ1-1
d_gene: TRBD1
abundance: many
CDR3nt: TGTGCCAGCAGTTCACAGGGGGTCACTGAAGCTTTCTTT
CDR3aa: CASSSQGVTEAFF

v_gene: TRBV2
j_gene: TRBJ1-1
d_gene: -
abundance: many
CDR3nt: TGTGCCAGCAGTGAAGGGGGGAACTCTGAAGCTTTCTTT
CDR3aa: CASSEGGNSEAFF

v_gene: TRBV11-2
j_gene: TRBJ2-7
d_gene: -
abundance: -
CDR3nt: TGTGCCAGCAGCTTAGGTCTGGGAGGCGAGCAGTACTTC
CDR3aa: CASSLGLGGEQYF

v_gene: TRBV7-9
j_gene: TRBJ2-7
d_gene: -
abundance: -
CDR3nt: TGTGCCAGCAGCCCTGGGACTGACGTAGGATCCTACGAGCAGTACTTC
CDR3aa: CASSPGTDVGSYEQYF

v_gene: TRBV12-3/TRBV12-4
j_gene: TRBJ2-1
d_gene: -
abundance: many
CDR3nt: TGTGCCAGCAGTTTAAGTCCCTACAATGAGCAGTTCTTC
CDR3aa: CASSLSPYNEQFF

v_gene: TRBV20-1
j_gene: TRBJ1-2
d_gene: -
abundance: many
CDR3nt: TGCAGTGCTAGAGATTATGTTACGGCAGACCCAGGGTATGGCTACACCTTC
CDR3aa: CSARDYVTADPGYGYTF

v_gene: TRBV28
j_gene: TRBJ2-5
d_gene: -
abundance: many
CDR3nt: TGTGCCAGCAGTGACTACAGGGACGGGAAGACCCAGTACTTC
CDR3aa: CASSDYRDGKTQYF

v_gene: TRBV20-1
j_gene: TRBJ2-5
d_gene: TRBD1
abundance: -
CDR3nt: TGCAGTGCTAGACTAGCAGGGGGCAAAGAGACCCAGTACTTC
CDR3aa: CSARLAGGKETQYF

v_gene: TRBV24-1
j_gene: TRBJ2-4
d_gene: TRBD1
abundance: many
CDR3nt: TGTGCCACCAGTGATTGGGACAGTGGAAACATTCAGTACTTC
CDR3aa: CATSDWDSGNIQYF

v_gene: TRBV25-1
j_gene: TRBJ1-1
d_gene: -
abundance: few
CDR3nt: TGTGCCAGCAGTGTCGGGCTCACTGAAGCTTTCTTT
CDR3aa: CASSVGLTEAFF

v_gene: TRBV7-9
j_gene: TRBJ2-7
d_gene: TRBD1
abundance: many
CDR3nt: TGTGCCAGCAGCTTAGGGGGACAGGTCTACGAGCAGTACTTC
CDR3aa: CASSLGGQVYEQYF

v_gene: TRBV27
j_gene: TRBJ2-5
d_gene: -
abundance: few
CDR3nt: TGTGCCAGCAGTAGGGGGGGGGAGGTTCGAGAGACCCAGTACTTC
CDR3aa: CASSRGGEVRETQYF

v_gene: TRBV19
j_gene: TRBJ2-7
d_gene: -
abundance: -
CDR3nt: TGTGCCAGTAGTGAGAGGGGCTACGAGCAGTACTTC
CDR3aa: CASSERGYEQYF

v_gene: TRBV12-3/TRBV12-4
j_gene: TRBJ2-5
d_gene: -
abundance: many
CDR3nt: TGTGCCAGCAGTCCCGGGGACCAAGAGACCCAGTACTTC
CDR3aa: CASSPGDQETQYF

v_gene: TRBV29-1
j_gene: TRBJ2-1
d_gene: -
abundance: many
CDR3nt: TGCAGCGTTGAAGAACAGGGAATGGGGTACAATGAGCAGTTCTTC
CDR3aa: CSVEEQGMGYNEQFF

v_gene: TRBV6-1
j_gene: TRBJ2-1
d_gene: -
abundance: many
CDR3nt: TGTGCCAGCAGTGAAGCGGTGGGCCAAGGGGGCAATGAGCAGTTCTTC
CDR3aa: CASSEAVGQGGNEQFF

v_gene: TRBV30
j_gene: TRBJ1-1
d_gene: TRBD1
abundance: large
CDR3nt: TGTGCCTGCGACGTCGACAGGGCCATTACTGAAGCTTTCTTT
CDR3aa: CACDVDRAITEAFF

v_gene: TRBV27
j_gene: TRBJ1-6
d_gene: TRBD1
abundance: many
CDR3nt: TGTGCCAGCAGTCCTCACCCACGGACAGGGGGGGATTCACCCCTCCACTTT
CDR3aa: CASSPHPRTGGDSPLHF

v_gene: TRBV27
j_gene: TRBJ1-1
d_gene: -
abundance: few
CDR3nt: TGTGCCAGCAGTTTTCAGGGGAGGGCCACTGAAGCTTTCTTT
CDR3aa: CASSFQGRATEAFF

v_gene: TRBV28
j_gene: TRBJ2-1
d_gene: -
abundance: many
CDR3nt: TGTGCCAGCAGACCCTCCACGGGGGACAGAGAGTACAATGAGCAGTTCTTC
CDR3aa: CASRPSTGDREYNEQFF

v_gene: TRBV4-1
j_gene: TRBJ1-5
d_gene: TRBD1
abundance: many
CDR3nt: TGCGCCAGCAGCCCGAGGACAGGGCTGGATCAGCCCCAGCATTTT
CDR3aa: CASSPRTGLDQPQHF

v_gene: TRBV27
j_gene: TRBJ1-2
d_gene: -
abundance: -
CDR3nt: TGTTCCATCAGGGCAGCGCGCGGGGGCTACACCTTC
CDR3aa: CSIRAARGGYTF

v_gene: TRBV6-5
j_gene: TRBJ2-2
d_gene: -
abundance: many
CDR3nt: TGTGCCAGCAGTTACGCCTGGGGCAACACCGGGGAGCTGTTTTTT
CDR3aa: CASSYAWGNTGELFF

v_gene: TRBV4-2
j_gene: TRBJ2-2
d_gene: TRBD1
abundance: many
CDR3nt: TGTGCCAGCAGCCAAAACCCAGGGGGCCCCGGGGAGCTGTTTTTT
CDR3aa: CASSQNPGGPGELFF

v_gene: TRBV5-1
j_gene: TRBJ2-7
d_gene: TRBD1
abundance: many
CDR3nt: TGCGCCAGCAGCCCTTGGGGATTGACAGGGACCTCCTACGAGCAGTACTTC
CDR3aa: CASSPWGLTGTSYEQYF

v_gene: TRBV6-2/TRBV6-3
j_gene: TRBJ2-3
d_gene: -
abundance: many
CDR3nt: TGTGCCAGCAGTTATGGGGATACGCAGTATTTT
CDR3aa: CASSYGDTQYF

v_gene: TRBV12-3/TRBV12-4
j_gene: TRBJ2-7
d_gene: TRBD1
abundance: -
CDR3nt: TGTGCCAGCGAAAGGGGGACAGGAGCCTACGAGCAGTACTTC
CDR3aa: CASERGTGAYEQYF

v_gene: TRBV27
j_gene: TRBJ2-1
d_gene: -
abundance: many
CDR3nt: TGTGCCAGCAGTTTAGGGGTAGGCTCCTACAATGAGCAGTTCTTC
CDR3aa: CASSLGVGSYNEQFF

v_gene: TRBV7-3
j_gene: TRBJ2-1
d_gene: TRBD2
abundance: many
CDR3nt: TGTGCCAGCAGCTTAACTAGCGGGTACAATGAGCAGTTCTTC
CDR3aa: CASSLTSGYNEQFF

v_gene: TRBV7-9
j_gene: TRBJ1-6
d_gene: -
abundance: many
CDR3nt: TGTGCCAGCAGCCCGCCAGGACAGATCAGGGGACCTAATTCACCCCTCCACTTT
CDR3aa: CASSPPGQIRGPNSPLHF

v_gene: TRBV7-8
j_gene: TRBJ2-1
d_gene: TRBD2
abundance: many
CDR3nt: TGTGCCAGCAGCTTAGGGCTAGCGGGAGGGCGTGAGCAGTTCTTC
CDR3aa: CASSLGLAGGREQFF

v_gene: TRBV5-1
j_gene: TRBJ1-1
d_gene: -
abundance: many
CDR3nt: TGCGCCAGCAGCTTGGCAGGGAACTTGAACACTGAAGCTTTCTTT
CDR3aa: CASSLAGNLNTEAFF

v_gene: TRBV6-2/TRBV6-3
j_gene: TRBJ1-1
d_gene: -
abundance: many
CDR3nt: TGTGCCAGCTTTTCCGGCCACGAAGCTTTCTTT
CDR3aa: CASFSGHEAFF

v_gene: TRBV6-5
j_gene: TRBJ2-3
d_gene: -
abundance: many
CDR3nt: TGTGCCAGCAGTTACTTAGCCATCACAGATACGCAGTATTTT
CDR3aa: CASSYLAITDTQYF

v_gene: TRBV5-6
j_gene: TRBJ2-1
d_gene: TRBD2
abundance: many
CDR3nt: TGTGCCAGCAGCGTCACCGGGACTAGTCACAATGAGCAGTTCTTC
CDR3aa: CASSVTGTSHNEQFF

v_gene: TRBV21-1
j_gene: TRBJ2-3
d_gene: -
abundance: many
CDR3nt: TGTGCCAGCAGCAAAGTTGGGGTCACAGATACGCAGTATTTT
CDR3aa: CASSKVGVTDTQYF

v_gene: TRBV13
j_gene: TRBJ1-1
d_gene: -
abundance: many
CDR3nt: TGTGCCAGCAGCCTGCAGTGGGACTTGGAAGCTTTCTTT
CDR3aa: CASSLQWDLEAFF

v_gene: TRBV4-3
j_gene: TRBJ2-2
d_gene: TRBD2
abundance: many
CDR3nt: TGCGCCAGCAGCCAAGGACTAGCGGTCCTCACTAACACCGGGGAGCTGTTTTTT
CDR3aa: CASSQGLAVLTNTGELFF

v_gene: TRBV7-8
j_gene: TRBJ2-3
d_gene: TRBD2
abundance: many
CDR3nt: TGTGCCAGCAGCTTAGGGATTAGCGGGGGCACAGATACGCAGTATTTT
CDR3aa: CASSLGISGGTDTQYF

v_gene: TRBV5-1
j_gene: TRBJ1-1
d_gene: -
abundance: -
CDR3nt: TGCGCCAGCAGCACCACAGGGTACACTGAAGCTTTCTTT
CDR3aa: CASSTTGYTEAFF

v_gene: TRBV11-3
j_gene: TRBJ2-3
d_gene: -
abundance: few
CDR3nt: TGTGCCAGCAGCCCCCCTCTCTCCGTTGATACGCAGTATTTT
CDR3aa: CASSPPLSVDTQYF